This T cell receptor (beta chain) was sequenced in a study of early T cells in non-severe SARS-CoV-2 infection. Background on the study: The input, bulk RNA from unsorted whole blood, was sequenced, and chains were unpaired.

In its sample, this clonotype was seen many times. Its target is not known. Individual cDNA molecules carried attached unique molecular identifiers. TCRdb re-analysed the 5' RACE reads in MiXCR, keeping a single row per CDR3 protein. The table includes tens of thousands of distinct CDR3 sequences, roughly 4.4% detected once. Findings and limits, study-wide: VDJdb matching, biased toward anti-spike CD8 responses, missed private and CD4 specificities.

V was clipped by 4 bases and J by 1 base, with 10 bases between them. The CDR3 loop spans 13 amino acids. Germline CDR1 is SQVTM and CDR2 is ANQGSEA. Sequenced input: whole blood. The chain joins TRBV29-1 to TRBJ1-1; D perhaps matches TRBD1 (5 bases). The source is an adult who was a healthcare worker with PCR-confirmed SARS-CoV-2 infection or an uninfected control (not recorded which). The CDR3 coding sequence is TGCAGCGTTGCGCGGGGCCAGAACACTGAAGCTTTCTTT. Its translation is CSVARGQNTEAFF.